These 13 T cell receptor beta chains share one sample of origin, sequenced in a study of shared clonotypes between healthy human individuals (dated by TCRdb to about 2020). The library was produced with the immunoSEQ multiplex PCR assay. The immuneACCESS repertoire file appears here via TCRdb, limited to in-frame rearrangements. These files lack a portion of the clones; in checked studies, under half of the deficit traces to unresolved V genes, and the cause of the others is not known. The sample data list about 580,000 clones, and 95% to 98% of these were observed just once. 0.3% of the sample goes to the ten largest clones. CD8 naive samples were CD45RO-negative cells positively selected for CCR7, giving a CD45RA+CCR7+ population that excluded TemRA cells. The sequenced sample was naive CD8+ T cells sorted from blood. The intended sense of this specimen's cell subset or site label: CD45RA+CCR7+. The origin of the receptors is a man aged 25-45 years in good health.

This clone was seen just once. The rearrangement joins TRBV7-8 to TRBJ2-1; D is possibly TRBD1 (5 bases). Germline CDR1 is SGHVS and CDR2 is FQNEAQ. The CDR3 extends over 11 amino acids. Trimming took off 1 base at V and 11 bases at J, with 6 bases between the two ends. The DNA for the CDR3 is TGTGCCAGCAGCTTAGGGGGCAAGCAGTTCTTC. Its translation is CASSLGGKQFF. The full variable domain, with the rest looked up from reference TRBV7-8 and TRBJ2-1, is GAGVSQSPRYKVAKRGQDVALRCDPISGHVSLFWYQQALGQGPEFLTYFQNEAQLDKSGLPSDRFFAERPEGSVSTLKIQRTQQEDSAVYLCASSLGGKQFFGPGTRLTVL.

V and J are TRBV7-9 and TRBJ2-3; D is possibly TRBD1 or TRBD2 (5 bases each). CDR3 length: 15 amino acids. Germline-derived CDR1 and CDR2 are SEHNR and FQNEAQ (reference sequence). Trimming took 5 bases from V and 0 from J, leaving 12 bases between them. In nucleotides, the CDR3 is TGTGCCAGCAGCCCCCGGGACGTTAGCACAGATACGCAGTATTTT. Translating it yields CASSPRDVSTDTQYF.

The rearrangement uses TRBV28 and TRBJ1-5, with a possible D match to TRBD1 (6 bases). This CDR3 is 13 amino acids long. Germline V gives CDR1 MDHEN, CDR2 SYDVKM. Trimming took off 10 bases at V and 7 bases at J, with 17 bases between the two ends. The CDR3 bases are TGTGCCATTGACGGGGGGGCATGGCAGCCCCAGCATTTT. Translation gives CAIDGGAWQPQHF.

The chain employs TRBV7-2 and TRBJ1-1; D is possibly TRBD1 (6 bases). Germline V gene data show CDR1 as SGHTA and CDR2 as FQGNSA. Trimming left V 3 bases short and J 3 bases short, with 14 bases between. This CDR3 is 15 amino acids long. The CDR3 spells CASSLRGAADTEAFF. The CDR3 region has the DNA TGTGCCAGCAGCTTGAGGGGGGCGGCAGACACTGAAGCTTTCTTT.

The V and J genes are TRBV9 and TRBJ2-7; weak D call: TRBD2 (5 bases). V shed 0 bases and J shed 0 bases, with 10 bases lying between them. Germline CDR1 and CDR2: SGDLS and YYNGEE. This CDR3 contains 15 residues. Here the CDR3 reads CASSVVGGYSYEQYF. The CDR3 DNA sequence: TGTGCCAGCAGCGTAGTAGGCGGGTACTCCTACGAGCAGTACTTC.

The chain uses TRBV29-1 and TRBJ1-2; 7 nucleotides agree with TRBD1. Germline V lookup: CDR1 SQVTM, CDR2 ANQGSEA. CDR3 length: 13 residues. Germline trimming cut 7 bases from V and 5 bases from J; bases unmatched to any gene: 10. CDR3 sequence reads: CSADRDDLYGYTF. CDR3 bases: TGCAGCGCAGACAGGGACGATCTTTATGGCTACACCTTC.

This clone was observed a few times. The chain has TRBV5-1 and TRBJ1-5; a weak D match, TRBD1 (5 bases). The CDR3 loop spans 15 amino acids. V lost 0 bases, J lost 6 bases, and 13 bases lay in between. Per the germline V gene, CDR1 is SGHRS and CDR2 is YFSETQ. Here the CDR3 reads CASSLEGQGLQPQHF. The CDR3, as DNA: TGCGCCAGCAGCTTGGAGGGGCAGGGACTTCAGCCCCAGCATTTT.

This sequence joins TRBV11-3 and TRBJ2-2; 9 bases map to TRBD1. Germline V gene data show CDR1 as SGHNT and CDR2 as YENEEA. The CDR3 loop spans 18 amino acids. After removal of 5 bases from V and 2 bases from J, the junction contained 12 bases not matched to a gene. CDR3 DNA: TGTGCCAGCAGCCTAGGGGGCTGGGGACAGGGCAACACCGGGGAGCTGTTTTTT. This codes for CASSLGGWGQGNTGELFF.

A single count supports this clone. CDR3 region: CASLLNTYEQYF. CDR3 DNA sequence: TGTGCCAGCTTACTAAATACCTACGAGCAGTACTTC. The chain uses TRBV7-2 and TRBJ2-7; D ambiguous. In germline, CDR1 is SGHTA, CDR2 FQGNSA. CDR3 length: 12 amino acids. V lost 8 bases and J lost 2, with 10 bases in between. Full variable domain (outside the CDR3, taken from reference TRBV7-2 and TRBJ2-7): GAGVSQSPSNKVTEKGKDVELRCDPISGHTALYWYRQSLGQGLEFLIYFQGNSAPDKSGLPSDRFSAERTGGSVSTLTIQRTQQEDSAVYLCASLLNTYEQYFGPGTRLTVT.

The chain employs TRBV30 and TRBJ2-3; no clear D gene. V was clipped by 0 bases and J by 6 bases, with 10 bases between them. Germline V lookup: CDR1 GTSNPN, CDR2 SVGIG (reference sequence). The CDR3 length is 13 residues. This chain's CDR3 is CAWSVLSADTQYF. In nucleotides, the CDR3 is TGTGCCTGGAGTGTGTTGAGTGCCGATACGCAGTATTTT.

The V gene is TRBV7-9, the J gene TRBJ2-1, with D possibly being TRBD2 (5 bases). The V gene lost 5 bases and the J gene lost 8 bases, with 10 bases spanning the gap. Germline CDR1 SEHNR, CDR2 FQNEAQ (reference sequence). The CDR3 has 12 residues. CDR3 nucleotide sequence: TGTGCCAGCAGCCCCGGGGTGGATGAGCAGTTCTTC. Amino acids: CASSPGVDEQFF.

V and J are TRBV2 and TRBJ2-7, with 10 positions matching TRBD2. Trimming took 5 bases from V and 7 from J; bases not matched to a gene: 14. The CDR3 length is 16 residues. The germline V gene has CDR1 SNHLY and CDR2 FYNNEI. The CDR3 DNA reads TGTGCCAGCAGTCTCCCGACTAGCGGGTTACCCCTGGAGCAGTACTTC. Its translation is CASSLPTSGLPLEQYF. Full variable domain (remainder filled in from reference TRBV2 and TRBJ2-7): EPEVTQTPSHQVTQMGQEVILRCVPISNHLYFYWYRQILGQKVEFLVSFYNNEISEKSEIFDDQFSVERPDGSNFTLKIRSTKLEDSAMYFCASSLPTSGLPLEQYFGPGTRLTVT.

A note on this clone: The sample carries other DNA sequences with the same CDR3. This chain links TRBV7-2 with TRBJ2-7; unclear D gene. The CDR3 covers 13 residues. Germline V CDR1 and CDR2: SGHTA, FQGNSA. V dropped 3 bases and J dropped 1 base, with 7 bases sitting between them. This chain's CDR3 is CASSFTPSYEQYF. DNA of the CDR3: TGTGCCAGCAGCTTTACGCCGTCCTACGAGCAGTACTTC.